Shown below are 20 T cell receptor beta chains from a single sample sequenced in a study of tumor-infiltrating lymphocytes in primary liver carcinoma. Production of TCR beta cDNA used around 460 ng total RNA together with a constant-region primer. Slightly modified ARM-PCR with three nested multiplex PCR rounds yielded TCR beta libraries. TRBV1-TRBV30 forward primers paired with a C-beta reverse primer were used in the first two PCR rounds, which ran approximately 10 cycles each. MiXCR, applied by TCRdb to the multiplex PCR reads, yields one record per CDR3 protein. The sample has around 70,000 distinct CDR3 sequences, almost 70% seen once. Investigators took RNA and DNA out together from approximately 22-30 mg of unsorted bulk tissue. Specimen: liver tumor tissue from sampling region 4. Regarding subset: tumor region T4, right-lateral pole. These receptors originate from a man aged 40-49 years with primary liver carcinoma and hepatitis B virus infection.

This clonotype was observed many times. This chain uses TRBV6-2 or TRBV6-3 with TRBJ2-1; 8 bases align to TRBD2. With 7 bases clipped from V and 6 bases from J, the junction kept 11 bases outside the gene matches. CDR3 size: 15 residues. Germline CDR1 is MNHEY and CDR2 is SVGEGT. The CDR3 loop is CASIPGLAGTNEQFF. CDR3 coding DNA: TGTGCCAGCATCCCCGGGTTAGCGGGGACCAATGAGCAGTTCTTC.

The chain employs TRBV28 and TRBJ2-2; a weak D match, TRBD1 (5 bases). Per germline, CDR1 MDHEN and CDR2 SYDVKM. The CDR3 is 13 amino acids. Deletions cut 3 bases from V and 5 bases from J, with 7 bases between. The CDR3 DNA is TGTGCCAGCAGTTTGACAGAAACCGGGGAGCTGTTTTTT. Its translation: CASSLTETGELFF.

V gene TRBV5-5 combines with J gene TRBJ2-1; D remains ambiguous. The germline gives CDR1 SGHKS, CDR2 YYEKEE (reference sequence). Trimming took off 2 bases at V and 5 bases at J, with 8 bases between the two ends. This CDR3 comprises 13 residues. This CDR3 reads CASSFMPHNEQFF. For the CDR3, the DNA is TGTGCCAGCAGCTTCATGCCCCACAATGAGCAGTTCTTC.

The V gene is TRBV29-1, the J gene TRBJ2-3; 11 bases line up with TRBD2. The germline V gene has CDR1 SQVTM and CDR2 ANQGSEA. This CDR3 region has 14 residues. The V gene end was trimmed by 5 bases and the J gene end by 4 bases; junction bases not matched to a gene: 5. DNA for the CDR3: TGCAGCGTTAGGACTAGCGGGTTATCAGATACGCAGTATTTT. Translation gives CSVRTSGLSDTQYF.

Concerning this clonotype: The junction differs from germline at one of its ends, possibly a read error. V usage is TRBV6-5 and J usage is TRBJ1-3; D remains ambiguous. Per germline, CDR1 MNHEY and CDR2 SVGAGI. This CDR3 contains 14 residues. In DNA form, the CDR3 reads TGTGCCAGCGGCAGGCATATCCCTGGAGACACCACATATTTT. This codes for CASGRHIPGDTTYF.

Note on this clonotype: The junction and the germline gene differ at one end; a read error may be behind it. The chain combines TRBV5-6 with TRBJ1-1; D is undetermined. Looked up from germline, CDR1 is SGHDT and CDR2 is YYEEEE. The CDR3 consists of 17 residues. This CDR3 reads CASSYFGSGRRKTEAFF. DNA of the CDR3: TGTGCCAGTAGCTATTTTGGGAGTGGCAGGCGAAAAACTGAAGCTTTCTTT.

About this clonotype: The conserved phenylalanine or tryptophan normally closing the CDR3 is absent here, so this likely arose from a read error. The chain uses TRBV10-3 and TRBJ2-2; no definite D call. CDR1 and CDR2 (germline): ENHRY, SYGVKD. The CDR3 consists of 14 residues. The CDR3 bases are TGTGTCATCAGCCAGCAGAAAGGTCCCGGGGAGCTGTTTCTT. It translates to CVISQQKGPGELFL.

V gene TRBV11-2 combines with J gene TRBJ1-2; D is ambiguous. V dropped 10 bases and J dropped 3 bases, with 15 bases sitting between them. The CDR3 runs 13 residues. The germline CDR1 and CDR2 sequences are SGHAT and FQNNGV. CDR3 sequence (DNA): TGTGCCAACCACTTAAGCGTTGACTATGGCTACACCTTC. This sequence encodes CANHLSVDYGYTF.

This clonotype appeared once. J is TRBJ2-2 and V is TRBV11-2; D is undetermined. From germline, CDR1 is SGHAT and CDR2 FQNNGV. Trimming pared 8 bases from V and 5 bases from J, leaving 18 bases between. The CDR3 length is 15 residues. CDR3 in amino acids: CASDRAYGVTGELFF. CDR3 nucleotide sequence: TGTGCCAGCGACCGGGCTTATGGGGTAACCGGGGAGCTGTTTTTT.

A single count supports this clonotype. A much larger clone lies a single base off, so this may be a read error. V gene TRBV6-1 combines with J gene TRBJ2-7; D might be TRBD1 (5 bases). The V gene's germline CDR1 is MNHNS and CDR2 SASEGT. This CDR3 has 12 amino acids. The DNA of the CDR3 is TGTGCCAACAGGTACGAAACCTACGAGCGGTACTTC. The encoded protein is CANRYETYERYF.

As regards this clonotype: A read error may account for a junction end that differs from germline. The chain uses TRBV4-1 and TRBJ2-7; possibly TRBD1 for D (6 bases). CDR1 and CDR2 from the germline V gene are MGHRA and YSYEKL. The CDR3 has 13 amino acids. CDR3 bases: TGCGCCGGCAGCCTAGCTGCGACAGGCGAGCAGTACTTC. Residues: CAGSLAATGEQYF.

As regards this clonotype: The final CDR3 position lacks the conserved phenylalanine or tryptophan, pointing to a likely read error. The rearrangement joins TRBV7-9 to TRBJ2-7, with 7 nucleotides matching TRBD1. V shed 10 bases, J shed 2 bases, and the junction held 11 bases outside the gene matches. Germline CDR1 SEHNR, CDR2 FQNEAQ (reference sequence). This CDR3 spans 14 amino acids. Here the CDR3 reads CAITSQGSPYEQYL. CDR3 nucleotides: TGTGCCATCACCTCACAGGGGTCCCCCTACGAGCAGTACTTA.

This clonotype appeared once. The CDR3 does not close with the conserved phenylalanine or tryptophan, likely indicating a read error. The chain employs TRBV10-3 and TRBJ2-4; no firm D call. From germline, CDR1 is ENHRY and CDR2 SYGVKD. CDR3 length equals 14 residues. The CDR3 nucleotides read TGTACCATCAGTGCCTCGGCAACCAAAAACATTCAGTACCTC. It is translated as CTISASATKNIQYL.

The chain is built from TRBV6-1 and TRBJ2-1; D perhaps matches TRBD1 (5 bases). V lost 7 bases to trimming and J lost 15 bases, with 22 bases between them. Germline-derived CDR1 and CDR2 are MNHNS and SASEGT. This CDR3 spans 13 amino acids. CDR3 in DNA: TGTGCCAGCACCGTTACACCGATAATGGGGCGGTTCTTC. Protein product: CASTVTPIMGRFF.

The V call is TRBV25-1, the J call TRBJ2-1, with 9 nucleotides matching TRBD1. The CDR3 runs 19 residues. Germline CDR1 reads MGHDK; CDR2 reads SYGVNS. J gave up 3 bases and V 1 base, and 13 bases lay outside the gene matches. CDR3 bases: TGTGCCAGCAGTGAATGGAGGGACAGGGTCTTGGGGGTCTACAATGAGCAGTTCTTC. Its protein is CASSEWRDRVLGVYNEQFF.

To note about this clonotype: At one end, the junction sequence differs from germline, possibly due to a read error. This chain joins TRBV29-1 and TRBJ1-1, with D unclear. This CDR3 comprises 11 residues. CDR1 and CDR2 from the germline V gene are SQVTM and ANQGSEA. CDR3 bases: TGCATTGTTTTCACGAACACTGGAGCTTTCTTT. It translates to CIVFTNTGAFF.

The CDR3 protein is CAGLTGAYGYTF. CDR3 nucleotide sequence: TGTGCCGGACTGACAGGCGCCTATGGCTACACCTTC. V is TRBV6-1 and J is TRBJ1-2; a weak D match, TRBD1 (6 bases). Germline CDR1 reads MNHNS; CDR2 reads SASEGT. This CDR3 has 12 amino acids. Trimming took off 11 bases at V and 4 bases at J, with 14 bases between the two ends.

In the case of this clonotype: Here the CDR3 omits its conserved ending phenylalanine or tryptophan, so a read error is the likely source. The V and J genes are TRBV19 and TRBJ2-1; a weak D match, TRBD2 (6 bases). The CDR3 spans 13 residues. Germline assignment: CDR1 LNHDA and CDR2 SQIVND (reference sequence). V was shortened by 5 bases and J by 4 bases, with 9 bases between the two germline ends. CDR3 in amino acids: CASSPGTYNEQFI. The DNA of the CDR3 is TGTGCCAGTAGTCCTGGGACTTACAATGAGCAGTTCATC.

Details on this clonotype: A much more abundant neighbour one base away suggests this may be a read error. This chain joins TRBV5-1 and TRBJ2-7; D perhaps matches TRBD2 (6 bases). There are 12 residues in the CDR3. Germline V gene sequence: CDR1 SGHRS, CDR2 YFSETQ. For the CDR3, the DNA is TGCGCCAGCAGCTCCCGGGAGTACGACCAGTACTTC. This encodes CASSSREYDQYF.

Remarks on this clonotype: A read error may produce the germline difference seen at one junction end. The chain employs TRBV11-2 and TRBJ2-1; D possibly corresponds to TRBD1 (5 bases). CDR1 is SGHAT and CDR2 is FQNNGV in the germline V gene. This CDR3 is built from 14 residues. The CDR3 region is CASSSSFGAMAQFF. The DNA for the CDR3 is TGTGCTAGCAGCTCATCCTTTGGGGCGATGGCGCAGTTCTTC.